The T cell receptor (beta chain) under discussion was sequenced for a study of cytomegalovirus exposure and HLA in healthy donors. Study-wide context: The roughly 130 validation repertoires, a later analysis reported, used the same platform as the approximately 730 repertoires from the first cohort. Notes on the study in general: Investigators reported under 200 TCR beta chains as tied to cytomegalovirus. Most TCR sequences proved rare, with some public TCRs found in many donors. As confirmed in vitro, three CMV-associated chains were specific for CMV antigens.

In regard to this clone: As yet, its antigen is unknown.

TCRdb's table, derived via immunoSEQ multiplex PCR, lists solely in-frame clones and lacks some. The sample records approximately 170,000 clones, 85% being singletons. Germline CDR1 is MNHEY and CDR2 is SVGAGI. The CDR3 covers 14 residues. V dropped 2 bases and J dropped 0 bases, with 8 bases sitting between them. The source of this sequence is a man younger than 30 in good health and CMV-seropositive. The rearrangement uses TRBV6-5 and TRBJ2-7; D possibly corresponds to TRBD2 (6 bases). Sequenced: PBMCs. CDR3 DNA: TGTGCCAGCAGTTACGGCGGGGACTCCTACGAGCAGTACTTC. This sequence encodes CASSYGGDSYEQYF.